A selection of T cell receptor beta chains follows, all from one sample in a study of CD8+ T cells in alopecia areata. Sequencing was performed with immunoSEQ multiplex PCR; in TCRdb, only in-frame clones are kept and a portion is missing. The data show approximately 66,000 clones, roughly 60% seen once. The sample consisted of CD8+ T cells sorted from blood, taken at week 0. Receptor source: a human donor with alopecia areata. The CDR3 runs from the conserved cysteine through the conserved F or W. The order of the fields is clone size, D gene, J gene, V gene, CDR3 protein, CDR3 DNA. The D gene is left open where the match is weak. Clone sizes are given selectively: once, few, many, or a class where the clone is expanded.

. . TRBJ2-2 TRBV7-6 CASSLIGTTGELFF TGTGCCAGCAGCTTAATCGGGACCACCGGGGAGCTGTTTTTT
once . TRBJ2-4 TRBV7-6 CASSPGGLGTNIQYF TGTGCCAGCAGCCCAGGGGGGCTAGGGACGAACATTCAGTACTTC
. . TRBJ1-1 TRBV15 CATSTIMNTEAFF TGTGCCACCAGCACTATAATGAACACTGAAGCTTTCTTT
. . TRBJ2-3 TRBV2 CASSGQASTDTQYF TGTGCCAGCAGTGGTCAGGCTAGCACAGATACGCAGTATTTT
. TRBD2 TRBJ2-5 TRBV7-3 CASSLFSGEETQYF TGTGCCAGCAGCTTATTTAGCGGGGAAGAGACCCAGTACTTC
. TRBD2 TRBJ2-7 TRBV11-2 CASSSVGLAGVHEQYF TGTGCCAGCAGCTCAGTAGGACTAGCGGGAGTTCACGAGCAGTACTTC
. . TRBJ1-2 TRBV13 CASSPDDVGGYTF TGTGCCAGCAGCCCGGACGACGTCGGTGGCTACACCTTC
few . TRBJ2-5 TRBV7-8 CASSLFPGTQETQYF TGTGCCAGCAGCTTATTCCCAGGGACCCAAGAGACCCAGTACTTC
many . TRBJ2-2 TRBV4-1 CASSQTGVTGELFF TGCGCCAGCAGCCAAACGGGAGTTACCGGGGAGCTGTTTTTT
. . TRBJ2-2 TRBV7-6 CASSLRGVTGELFF TGTGCCAGCAGCCTAAGGGGAGTCACCGGGGAGCTGTTTTTT
. . TRBJ2-3 TRBV30 CAWSVMRGDTQYF TGTGCCTGGAGTGTAATGCGTGGAGATACGCAGTATTTT
. TRBD2 TRBJ2-5 TRBV7-2 CASSQGTSGEFKETQYF TGTGCCAGCAGCCAAGGGACTAGCGGAGAGTTTAAAGAGACCCAGTACTTC
. TRBD1 TRBJ2-3 TRBV29-1 CSGGQGTTDTQYF TGCAGCGGAGGACAGGGGACCACAGATACGCAGTATTTT
. . TRBJ2-3 TRBV29-1 CSGGSPSTDTQYF TGCAGCGGTGGGTCTCCTAGCACAGATACGCAGTATTTT
few TRBD1 TRBJ2-1 TRBV18 CASSQQGASYNEQFF TGTGCCAGCTCCCAACAGGGGGCAAGTTACAATGAGCAGTTCTTC
. . TRBJ2-7 TRBV28 CASSLSGTSYEQYF TGTGCCAGCAGTTTATCAGGGACCTCCTACGAGCAGTACTTC
few TRBD1 TRBJ2-3 TRBV28 CASVLPGQGGPDTQYF TGTGCCAGCGTTTTACCGGGACAGGGGGGGCCAGATACGCAGTATTTT
. . TRBJ1-5 TRBV25-1 CASSEGIGQPQHF TGTGCCAGCAGTGAGGGTATTGGTCAGCCCCAGCATTTT
few . TRBJ1-1 TRBV29-1 CSGWGNRMNTEAFF TGCAGCGGGTGGGGCAACCGAATGAACACTGAAGCTTTCTTT
. TRBD2 TRBJ2-3 TRBV9 CASSQRTSGRGHTDTQYF TGTGCCAGCAGCCAGCGAACTAGCGGGAGGGGACACACAGATACGCAGTATTTT
once . TRBJ1-1 TRBV30 CAWEQGLRAEAFF TGTGCCTGGGAACAGGGATTACGCGCTGAAGCTTTCTTT
. TRBD1 TRBJ1-2 TRBV23-1 CASSLWTGANYGYTF TGCGCCAGCAGTCTCTGGACAGGGGCGAACTATGGCTACACCTTC
few . TRBJ1-1 TRBV5-1 CASSLKVNTEAFF TGCGCCAGCAGCTTAAAAGTGAACACTGAAGCTTTCTTT
. . TRBJ1-5 TRBV6-5 CASSPTMAVGRHF TGTGCCAGCAGTCCTACAATGGCGGTGGGGCGGCATTTT
. . TRBJ1-2 TRBV21-1 CACSPWGGYGYTF TGTGCCTGTTCCCCGTGGGGGGGCTATGGCTACACCTTC
. . TRBJ1-2 TRBV29-1 CSVEDREGPNYGYTF TGCAGCGTTGAAGACAGGGAAGGGCCTAACTATGGCTACACCTTC
. TRBD1 TRBJ1-2 TRBV27 CASSRSTGGKGGYTF TGTGCCAGCAGTCGATCGACAGGGGGTAAGGGCGGCTACACCTTC
. . TRBJ1-2 TRBV29-1 CSVELTGKLYGYTF TGCAGCGTTGAGTTAACAGGGAAACTATATGGCTACACCTTC
few . TRBJ2-2 TRBV4-3 CASSQDHGGAGELFF TGCGCCAGCAGCCAAGATCATGGAGGAGCCGGGGAGCTGTTTTTT
. . TRBJ2-3 TRBV28 CASSFTTSTDTQYF TGTGCCAGCAGTTTCACTACTAGCACAGATACGCAGTATTTT
. . TRBJ1-1 TRBV14 CASSLTTGLEAFF TGTGCCAGCAGCCTTACGACAGGACTTGAAGCTTTCTTT
. TRBD1 TRBJ2-5 TRBV7-9 CASSLEGGQQETQYF TGTGCCAGCAGCTTAGAAGGGGGACAGCAAGAGACCCAGTACTTC
. . TRBJ2-1 TRBV5-6 CASSQGHEQFF TGTGCCAGCAGCCAGGGACATGAGCAGTTCTTC
. . TRBJ2-1 TRBV29-1 CSSGRDEQFF TGCAGCTCTGGCCGGGATGAGCAGTTCTTC
few . TRBJ2-5 TRBV30 CAWSTGGPETQYF TGTGCCTGGAGTACAGGCGGGCCAGAGACCCAGTACTTC
. . TRBJ2-7 TRBV29-1 CSVAGPPYEQYF TGCAGCGTTGCGGGGCCCCCCTACGAGCAGTACTTC
. . TRBJ2-1 TRBV2 CASSDNNEQFF TGTGCCAGCAGTGATAACAATGAGCAGTTCTTC
few . TRBJ2-6 TRBV29-1 CSVELGAQGANVLTF TGCAGCGTTGAATTGGGGGCGCAGGGGGCCAACGTCCTGACTTTC
. . TRBJ2-2 TRBV7-6 CASSLVGAGELFF TGTGCCAGCAGCTTAGTCGGGGCCGGGGAGCTGTTTTTT
. TRBD1 TRBJ2-3 TRBV11-2 CASSSQGRRTDTQYF TGTGCCAGCAGCTCACAGGGGCGACGCACAGATACGCAGTATTTT
. TRBD2 TRBJ2-1 TRBV11-3 CASSLGAGATSYNEQFF TGTGCCAGCAGCTTAGGAGCGGGAGCTACCTCCTACAATGAGCAGTTCTTC
once . TRBJ2-1 TRBV29-1 CSVEDPVPYNEQFF TGCAGCGTTGAAGACCCGGTACCCTACAATGAGCAGTTCTTC
few . TRBJ1-2 TRBV5-4 CASSFGGGGYTF TGTGCCAGCAGCTTTGGTGGGGGTGGCTACACCTTC
. TRBD2 TRBJ2-1 TRBV4-3 CASSQDALAGTNEQFF TGCGCCAGCAGCCAAGATGCACTAGCGGGAACCAATGAGCAGTTCTTC
few . TRBJ2-3 TRBV4-1 CASSQVGTQDTQYF TGCGCCAGCAGCCAAGTGGGTACCCAAGATACGCAGTATTTT
. . TRBJ2-1 TRBV5-6 CASRSGTSPDEQFF TGTGCCAGCAGGTCCGGGACCTCGCCCGATGAGCAGTTCTTC
. . TRBJ2-2 TRBV5-1 CASSLVSTGELFF TGCGCCAGCAGCTTGGTATCCACCGGGGAGCTGTTTTTT
. TRBD2 TRBJ2-1 TRBV27 CASSLTDSGVYNEQFF TGTGCCAGCAGTTTAACCGATAGCGGGGTATACAATGAGCAGTTCTTC
medium-sized . TRBJ1-5 TRBV6-1 CASSEGAENQPQHF TGTGCCAGCAGTGAAGGGGCGGAGAATCAGCCCCAGCATTTT
. . TRBJ1-6 TRBV7-9 CASSSTDGPNSPLHF TGTGCCAGCAGCTCAACGGACGGACCTAATTCACCCCTCCACTTT